This T cell receptor (beta chain) was sequenced in a study of CD8 T cells in ankylosing spondylitis. Regarding the study as a whole: Apparently characteristic of ankylosing spondylitis blood was a TCR beta motif (eight highly homologous variants).

MiXCR, run by TCRdb on the 5' RACE reads, gives a single entry per CDR3 protein. In the table there are about 110,000 distinct CDR3 sequences, about 25% of which are singletons. The CDR3 extends over 15 amino acids. Germline CDR1 reads SSHAT; CDR2 reads FNYEAQ (reference sequence). After removal of 1 base from V and 8 bases from J, the junction contained 8 bases not matched to a gene. This clonotype was found a few times. Its antigen remains unidentified. The sequence derives from a male donor with ankylosing spondylitis. The specimen was synovial fluid, either unsorted or a sorted T cell fraction (not recorded which). The genes are TRBV7-7 and TRBJ2-1, with TRBD1 matching 7 bases. CDR3 DNA: TGTGCCAGCAGCTTAGAAGGGGGCGGTATCCATGAGCAGTTCTTC. It codes for CASSLEGGGIHEQFF.